These 13 T cell receptor beta chains came from one sample sequenced in a study of blood T cell repertoires in COVID-19. Measured with immunoSEQ multiplex PCR; TCRdb has only the in-frame clones, and not every one. The sample records under 150,000 clones, approximately 85% being singletons. The sequenced sample consisted of peripheral blood. The receptors were gathered from a man aged 35 to 55 with acute or convalescent COVID-19.

The chain recombines TRBV7-2 with TRBJ2-7; D is perhaps TRBD2 (6 bases). CDR3 size: 14 residues. CDR1 is SGHTA and CDR2 is FQGNSA in the germline V gene. Trimming removed 3 bases from V and 2 bases from J, with 11 bases in between. The CDR3 bases are TGTGCCAGCAGCTTGGAACGGGGGACCTACGAGCAGTACTTC. This gives the protein CASSLERGTYEQYF.

V is TRBV7-2 and J is TRBJ2-2; tentatively, D is TRBD1 (5 bases). This CDR3 spans 15 amino acids. CDR1 is SGHTA, CDR2 FQGNSA, per germline. Trimming shortened V by 5 bases and J by 0 bases, and 10 bases separated the two germline ends. The DNA for the CDR3 is TGTGCCAGCAGCGTTTCCAGGGCGAACACCGGGGAGCTGTTTTTT. Its protein is CASSVSRANTGELFF.

The chain combines TRBV5-1 with TRBJ1-6, with unresolved D. The germline V and J ends were trimmed by 0 bases and 7 bases, with 11 bases remaining between them. CDR3 length: 15 residues. The V gene's germline CDR1 is SGHRS and CDR2 YFSETQ. CDR3 bases: TGCGCCAGCAGCTTGGCCCAGCAGGCAAATTCACCCCTCCACTTT. It translates to CASSLAQQANSPLHF.

This chain joins TRBV4-2 and TRBJ2-3, with D maybe TRBD1 (6 bases). The CDR3 length is 14 residues. The V gene's germline CDR1 is LGHNA and CDR2 YNFKEQ. Trimming took 3 bases from V and 2 from J, leaving 9 bases between them. The CDR3 protein is CASSQNRATDTQYF. In DNA form, the CDR3 reads TGTGCCAGCAGCCAGAACAGGGCCACAGATACGCAGTATTTT.

This clone was detected only once. This chain links TRBV15 with TRBJ1-6, with a tentative D call TRBD1 (5 bases). There are 16 residues in the CDR3. Germline CDR1 reads LNHNV; CDR2 reads YYDKDF (reference sequence). The germline V and J ends were trimmed by 4 bases and 6 bases, with 16 bases remaining between them. This chain's CDR3 is CATSKGTFDANSPLHF. In DNA, the CDR3 is TGTGCCACCAGCAAAGGGACTTTTGATGCTAATTCACCCCTCCACTTT.

The chain uses TRBV30 and TRBJ1-3, with D possibly being TRBD1 (5 bases). Trimming pared 0 bases from V and 0 bases from J, leaving 12 bases between. Germline V gene data show CDR1 as GTSNPN and CDR2 as SVGIG (reference sequence). This CDR3 spans 16 amino acids. The CDR3 here is CAWSVGGVDSGNTIYF. The CDR3 coding sequence is TGTGCCTGGAGTGTAGGAGGGGTCGACTCTGGAAACACCATATATTTT.

This clone showed up just a few times. V usage is TRBV7-8 and J usage is TRBJ2-7, with D possibly TRBD2 on 5 matching bases. The germline V and J ends were trimmed by 4 bases and 0 bases, with 13 bases remaining between them. The CDR3 contains 15 residues. Looked up from germline, CDR1 is SGHVS and CDR2 is FQNEAQ. The DNA of the CDR3 is TGTGCCAGCAGCTCTAAATGGACTGGCTCCTACGAGCAGTACTTC. Amino acids: CASSSKWTGSYEQYF.

The rearrangement joins TRBV4-3 to TRBJ1-1; D is unclear. The CDR3 totals 16 residues. V lost 0 bases and J 1 base, leaving 12 bases between the germline ends. Germline CDR1 is LGHNA and CDR2 is YSLEER. CDR3 sequence (DNA): TGCGCCAGCAGCCAAGATGCGGCCAGAGAGAACACTGAAGCTTTCTTT. Translation: CASSQDAARENTEAFF.

This clone was counted only a few times. As DNA, the CDR3 is TGCGCCAGCAGCTCCCTTTACGAGCAGTACTTC. Protein sequence: CASSSLYEQYF. This chain uses TRBV4-1 with TRBJ2-7; D uncertain. V dropped 5 bases and J dropped 4 bases, with 6 bases sitting between them. The CDR3 covers 11 residues. Germline CDR1 is MGHRA and CDR2 is YSYEKL.

The chain has TRBV7-3 and TRBJ2-3; TRBD2 matches 10 bases. CDR1 SGHTA and CDR2 FQGTGA come from the germline V gene. The V and J ends lost 4 bases and 4 bases, in that order; junction bases with no gene match: 2. CDR3 size: 14 residues. The CDR3 is CASSSGTSADTQYF. The CDR3 region has the DNA TGTGCCAGCAGCTCAGGGACTAGCGCAGATACGCAGTATTTT.

The chain joins TRBV11-1 to TRBJ2-7, with 8 bases lining up with TRBD2. This CDR3 spans 16 amino acids. Trimming removed 5 bases from V and 0 bases from J; junction bases left unmatched: 9. Germline CDR1 and CDR2: SGHAT and FQDESV (reference sequence). The chain's CDR3 is CASSVTAGANSYEQYF. The CDR3 DNA reads TGTGCCAGCAGCGTAACAGCGGGGGCGAACTCCTACGAGCAGTACTTC.

The V and J genes are TRBV5-1 and TRBJ2-1, with 13 nucleotides matching TRBD2. CDR1 is SGHRS and CDR2 is YFSETQ in the germline V gene. This CDR3 is 20 amino acids long. The V and J ends lost 1 base and 0 bases, in that order; junction bases with no gene match: 10. The CDR3 sequence is CASSLWGLAGTRSSYNEQFF. In DNA form, the CDR3 reads TGCGCCAGCAGCTTGTGGGGACTAGCGGGGACCCGTAGCTCCTACAATGAGCAGTTCTTC. Filled out from reference TRBV5-1 and TRBJ2-1, the complete variable domain reads KAGVTQTPRYLIKTRGQQVTLSCSPISGHRSVSWYQQTPGQGLQFLFEYFSETQRNKGNFPGRFSGRQFSNSRSEMNVSTLELGDSALYLCASSLWGLAGTRSSYNEQFFGPGTRLTVL.

Only one count was recorded for this clone. The J gene is TRBJ2-7, the V gene TRBV10-3; 15 positions match TRBD2. This CDR3 is 19 amino acids long. The V gene end was trimmed by 7 bases and the J gene end by 6 bases; junction bases not matched to a gene: 19. CDR1 and CDR2 (germline): ENHRY, SYGVKD. The CDR3 loop reads CAIKPGLAGGPLAASEQYF. For the CDR3, the DNA is TGTGCCATCAAACCCGGACTAGCGGGGGGGCCTTTGGCGGCGTCCGAGCAGTACTTC.